This entry lists 19 T cell receptor beta chains sequenced from one sample in a study of neoadjuvant anti-PD-1 for oral cavity cancer. Using immunoSEQ multiplex PCR, the repertoire was profiled, and TCRdb retains in-frame clones only, with some absent. In the table there are some 66,000 clones, around 80% of which are singletons. The sequencing used PBMCs, collected before nivolumab (anti-PD-1) treatment. The source of these receptors is a person aged 35-79 years with oral cavity squamous cell carcinoma.

The V call is TRBV18, the J call TRBJ2-7; 8 positions match TRBD1. Per the germline V gene, CDR1 is KGHSH and CDR2 is LQKENI. J lost 0 bases, V lost 3 bases, and 1 base had no gene match. The CDR3 covers 14 residues. The CDR3 region is CASSPQGASYEQYF. The DNA of the CDR3 is TGTGCCAGCTCACCCCAGGGGGCCTCCTACGAGCAGTACTTC. The full variable domain, rest sourced from reference TRBV18 and TRBJ2-7, is NAGVMQNPRHLVRRRGQEARLRCSPMKGHSHVYWYRQLPEEGLKFMVYLQKENIIDESGMPKERFSAEFPKEGPSILRIQQVVRGDSAAYFCASSPQGASYEQYFGPGTRLTVT.

This sequence joins TRBV6-5 and TRBJ2-3; 7 bases are a match to TRBD2. Germline trimming cut 2 bases from V and 1 base from J; bases unmatched to any gene: 6. Germline lookup yields CDR1 MNHEY and CDR2 SVGAGI. CDR3 length: 16 amino acids. In nucleotides, the CDR3 is TGTGCCAGCAGTTACCCGACGGGAGGCGGCACAGATACGCAGTATTTT. It is translated as CASSYPTGGGTDTQYF.

The chain is built from TRBV5-8 and TRBJ1-5; D call uncertain. This CDR3 is 13 amino acids long. V lost 3 bases and J lost 6, with 10 bases in between. The germline CDR1 and CDR2 sequences are SGHTS and YDEGEE. Here the CDR3 reads CASSSNTFQPQHF. CDR3 sequence (DNA): TGTGCCAGCAGCTCCAACACTTTTCAGCCCCAGCATTTT.

This clone was seen more than once but under ten times. The chain combines TRBV4-1 with TRBJ2-3; 13 nucleotides agree with TRBD2. The CDR3 is made up of 15 amino acids. Trimming cost V 1 base and J 8 bases; bases outside gene matches: 3. Germline loops: CDR1 MGHRA, CDR2 YSYEKL. The chain's CDR3 is CASSQVGLAGRTQYF. The CDR3 DNA reads TGCGCCAGCAGCCAAGTGGGACTAGCGGGACGTACGCAGTATTTT.

This sequence joins TRBV6-5 and TRBJ1-4, with a tentative D call TRBD1 (5 bases). Trimming stripped 0 bases from V and 7 bases from J, with 12 bases between. This CDR3 is 15 amino acids long. The V gene's germline CDR1 is MNHEY and CDR2 SVGAGI. CDR3 in amino acids: CASSYSRQWGEKLFF. DNA for the CDR3: TGTGCCAGCAGTTACTCGAGACAGTGGGGTGAAAAACTGTTTTTT.

V usage is TRBV2 and J usage is TRBJ1-1, with unresolved D. Trimming shortened V by 6 bases and J by 0 bases, and 8 bases separated the two germline ends. The CDR3 runs 13 residues. Germline V CDR1 and CDR2: SNHLY, FYNNEI. CDR3 sequence: CASRRTMNTEAFF. CDR3 nucleotide sequence: TGTGCCAGCAGACGGACGATGAACACTGAAGCTTTCTTT.

The J gene is TRBJ2-3, the V gene TRBV9, with TRBD2 matching over 16 bases. The CDR3 sequence is 14 residues long. V lost 5 bases and J lost 8; bases outside the gene matches: 2. Germline V gene sequence: CDR1 SGDLS, CDR2 YYNGEE. The CDR3 here is CASSGTSGGATQYF. CDR3 coding DNA: TGTGCCAGCAGTGGGACTAGCGGGGGGGCTACGCAGTATTTT.

This chain joins TRBV5-6 and TRBJ1-2; no clear D. CDR1 and CDR2 from the germline V gene are SGHDT and YYEEEE. This CDR3 is 17 amino acids long. V was shortened by 0 bases and J by 8 bases, with 23 bases between the two germline ends. CDR3 DNA sequence: TGTGCCAGCAGCTTGGGGGCAGGAATCCTAACTGTGGGAGGCTACACCTTC. This gives the protein CASSLGAGILTVGGYTF. Combining the CDR3 with reference TRBV5-6 and TRBJ1-2 gives the whole variable domain DAGVTQSPTHLIKTRGQQVTLRCSPKSGHDTVSWYQQALGQGPQFIFQYYEEEERQRGNFPDRFSGHQFPNYSSELNVNALLLGDSALYLCASSLGAGILTVGGYTFGSGTRLTVV.

This clone qualifies as medium-sized. The chain uses TRBV2 and TRBJ2-1; D is unresolved. CDR1 and CDR2 (germline): SNHLY, FYNNEI. The CDR3 is 14 residues long. The germline V and J ends were trimmed by 5 bases and 1 base, with 9 bases remaining between them. The DNA of the CDR3 is TGTGCCAGCAGTCCACTCGTGTCCTACAATGAGCAGTTCTTC. This encodes CASSPLVSYNEQFF.

V gene TRBV7-9 combines with J gene TRBJ1-2; the D gene is possibly TRBD1 (6 bases). Germline CDR1 and CDR2: SEHNR and FQNEAQ (reference sequence). With 5 bases removed from V and 3 bases from J, the gap between germline ends came to 16 bases. The CDR3 loop spans 15 amino acids. CDR3 region: CASSLPGVRDYGYTF. CDR3 nucleotide sequence: TGTGCCAGCAGCCTTCCAGGGGTGAGGGACTATGGCTACACCTTC. Based on the CDR3 plus reference TRBV7-9 and TRBJ1-2, the full variable domain is DTGVSQNPRHKITKRGQNVTFRCDPISEHNRLYWYRQTLGQGPEFLTYFQNEAQLEKSRLLSDRFSAERPKGSFSTLEIQRTEQGDSAMYLCASSLPGVRDYGYTFGSGTRLTVV.

The chain links TRBV6-6 to TRBJ2-1; TRBD1 aligns across 7 bases. V dropped 3 bases and J dropped 0; count of bases not matched to a gene: 2. The CDR3 totals 15 residues. Per germline, CDR1 MNHNY and CDR2 SVGAGI (reference sequence). CDR3 nucleotides: TGTGCCAGCAGTTATTCAGGGGGCTCCTACAATGAGCAGTTCTTC. Translation gives CASSYSGGSYNEQFF.

The rearrangement joins TRBV7-9 to TRBJ1-1; the match to TRBD1 covers 9 bases. The CDR3 covers 18 residues. Germline V gene data show CDR1 as SEHNR and CDR2 as FQNEAQ (reference sequence). Trimming took 7 bases from V and 0 from J; bases not matched to a gene: 15. Here the CDR3 reads CASNPPAGTGTMNTEAFF. Written as DNA, the CDR3 is TGTGCCAGCAACCCCCCGGCCGGGACAGGGACAATGAACACTGAAGCTTTCTTT.

The chain combines TRBV6-1 with TRBJ1-4, with D possibly TRBD1 on 6 matching bases. The V gene lost 3 bases and the J gene lost 8 bases, with 13 bases spanning the gap. Germline CDR1 MNHNS, CDR2 SASEGT. The CDR3 has 14 amino acids. This CDR3 reads CASSDGWTVEKLFF. The CDR3 nucleotides read TGTGCCAGCAGTGACGGTTGGACAGTCGAAAAACTGTTTTTT.

The genes are TRBV27 and TRBJ2-7; 7 positions match TRBD1. CDR1 is MNHEY, CDR2 SMNVEV, per germline (reference sequence). This CDR3 contains 14 residues. Trimming removed 6 bases from V and 6 bases from J; junction bases left unmatched: 11. This CDR3 reads CASSLTMTGLEQYF. DNA of the CDR3: TGTGCCAGCAGCCTTACCATGACAGGGCTCGAGCAGTACTTC.

The CDR3 region has the DNA TGTGCCAGCAGAGGTGAACAGTCTGGAGGCTACACCTTC. Translated, it gives CASRGEQSGGYTF. The rearrangement uses TRBV6-5 and TRBJ1-2; D gene unclear. CDR1 and CDR2 (germline): MNHEY, SVGAGI. V shed 6 bases and J shed 8 bases, with 16 bases lying between them. CDR3 length: 13 residues.

The V gene is TRBV11-2, the J gene TRBJ2-3; TRBD2 might be the D (6 bases). Per germline, CDR1 SGHAT and CDR2 FQNNGV. The V end lost 5 bases, the J end lost 8 bases, and 20 bases lay between the germline ends. The CDR3 totals 15 residues. CDR3 residues: CASSTPSAGSGTQYF. The CDR3 coding sequence is TGTGCCAGCAGCACACCTAGCGCGGGGTCAGGTACGCAGTATTTT.

The chain combines TRBV6-6 with TRBJ1-6; D is ambiguous. This CDR3 has 13 residues. The V gene's germline CDR1 is MNHNY and CDR2 SVGAGI (reference sequence). Between the trimmed V and J ends, which lost 6 bases and 13 bases, there was a span of 16 bases. The CDR3 spells CASRYMVIAPLHF. CDR3 nucleotides: TGTGCCAGCAGATACATGGTTATCGCCCCCCTCCACTTT.

In this sample, this clone turned up once. The V call is TRBV15, the J call TRBJ1-4; 10 bases are shared with TRBD1. This CDR3 is built from 17 residues. Germline CDR1 is LNHNV and CDR2 is YYDKDF (reference sequence). The ends lost 1 base at V and 7 bases at J; junction bases unmatched: 9. CDR3 sequence (DNA): TGTGCCACCAGCAGAGGGGATAGGACAGGGGGAGGTGAAAAACTGTTTTTT. Its protein product is CATSRGDRTGGGEKLFF. The full variable domain, in which reference TRBV15 and TRBJ1-4 provide the parts outside the CDR3, is DAMVIQNPRYQVTQFGKPVTLSCSQTLNHNVMYWYQQKSSQAPKLLFHYYDKDFNNEADTPDNFQSRRPNTSFCFLDIRSPGLGDTAMYLCATSRGDRTGGGEKLFFGSGTQLSVL.

CDR3: CASSSLYEQYF. In DNA form, the CDR3 reads TGCGCCAGCAGTAGTTTATACGAGCAGTACTTC. The rearrangement links TRBV5-1 to TRBJ2-7; D gene unclear. V lost 5 bases, J lost 4 bases, and 7 bases lay in between. The CDR3 has 11 amino acids. Germline V gives CDR1 SGHRS, CDR2 YFSETQ.